This T cell receptor (beta chain) was obtained from a study of shared clonotypes between healthy human individuals. Study in general: Each donor's CD8 memory used one plate, CD8 naive two, each CD4 subset three. Overall study findings and caveats: Across four donors, naive CD4 shared around 5%, naive CD8 about 3.2%, memory CD4 roughly 2.1%, memory CD8 0.4% to 0.5%. Donor clonotype sharing was expected to depend on sequencing depth.

The sample holds a few counts of this clone. What it binds is unknown. The CDR3 has 17 amino acids. The V gene's germline CDR1 is ENHRY and CDR2 SYGVKD. Trimming took 0 bases from V and 0 from J, leaving 11 bases between them. The protocol was immunoSEQ multiplex PCR, while the TCRdb copy is restricted to in-frame clones and leaves out a portion. The profile shows nearly 1,000,000 clones, about three quarters of them singletons. The split of CD4+ cells yielded CD45RA+ naive and CD45RA-negative memory subsets. V gene TRBV10-3 combines with J gene TRBJ2-2; D possibly corresponds to TRBD1 (6 bases). The source is a man between 18 and 29 years old in good health. What was sequenced was memory CD4+ T cells sorted from blood. Subset noted: CD45RA-negative fraction. Here the CDR3 DNA reads TGTGCCATCAGTGAGTCGTTAAGGACAGCGAACACCGGGGAGCTGTTTTTT. As protein: CAISESLRTANTGELFF.